Listed below are T cell receptor beta chains from one sample, sequenced in a study of OX40 agonist ivuxolimab in advanced cancers. Generated by immunoSEQ multiplex PCR, the TCRdb table keeps only in-frame clones and is missing some. The data contain 15,000 to 25,000 clones, about 89% of them singletons. Sequences were derived from CD4+ or CD8+ T cells sorted from blood, sampled in a trial of the OX40 agonist ivuxolimab. These receptors came from an adult with an advanced solid tumor such as melanoma, head and neck, liver or kidney cancer. Both conserved end residues are part of each CDR3. The order of the fields is clone size, V gene, J gene, D gene, CDR3 protein, CDR3 DNA. A D gene is named only where the DNA matches it firmly. Clone size is not always given. Where it is, it says once, few, many or a class for expanded clones.

clone size: -; V gene: TRBV9; J gene: TRBJ1-4; D gene: -; CDR3 protein: CASSAPGWMGEKLFF; CDR3 DNA: TGTGCCAGCAGCGCCCCGGGTTGGATGGGAGAAAAACTGTTTTTT
clone size: -; V gene: TRBV14; J gene: TRBJ1-1; D gene: -; CDR3 protein: CASSHGVGTEAFF; CDR3 DNA: TGTGCCAGCAGCCACGGGGTTGGGACTGAAGCTTTCTTT
clone size: -; V gene: TRBV25-1; J gene: TRBJ2-7; D gene: TRBD2; CDR3 protein: CASSGGGAPSYEQYF; CDR3 DNA: TGTGCCAGCAGTGGGGGAGGGGCCCCCTCCTACGAGCAGTACTTC
clone size: -; V gene: TRBV19; J gene: TRBJ2-7; D gene: TRBD1; CDR3 protein: CASSPGQGAYEQYF; CDR3 DNA: TGTGCCAGTAGTCCGGGACAGGGCGCCTACGAGCAGTACTTC
clone size: once; V gene: TRBV5-1; J gene: TRBJ2-1; D gene: TRBD2; CDR3 protein: CASSRTSGRRLGNEQFF; CDR3 DNA: TGCGCCAGCAGCCGGACTAGCGGGAGGAGATTAGGGAATGAGCAGTTCTTC
clone size: -; V gene: TRBV7-6; J gene: TRBJ2-1; D gene: TRBD2; CDR3 protein: CASSLVGGVYNEQFF; CDR3 DNA: TGTGCCAGCAGCCTTGTTGGGGGGGTCTACAATGAGCAGTTCTTC
clone size: -; V gene: TRBV18; J gene: TRBJ1-4; D gene: -; CDR3 protein: CASQAEGNEKLFF; CDR3 DNA: TGTGCCAGCCAAGCCGAGGGTAATGAAAAACTGTTTTTT
clone size: -; V gene: TRBV9; J gene: TRBJ1-3; D gene: TRBD1; CDR3 protein: CASSRTGIGDTIYF; CDR3 DNA: TGTGCCAGCAGCCGGACAGGAATAGGGGACACCATATATTTT
clone size: once; V gene: TRBV19; J gene: TRBJ2-3; D gene: -; CDR3 protein: CASVGRNTDTQYF; CDR3 DNA: TGTGCCAGTGTTGGGAGGAATACAGATACGCAGTATTTT
clone size: -; V gene: TRBV6-1; J gene: TRBJ1-1; D gene: -; CDR3 protein: CASSEAADGNTEAFF; CDR3 DNA: TGTGCCAGCAGTGAAGCGGCAGATGGGAACACTGAAGCTTTCTTT
clone size: -; V gene: TRBV2; J gene: TRBJ2-3; D gene: TRBD2; CDR3 protein: CASSEFKASGSDTQYF; CDR3 DNA: TGTGCCAGCAGTGAATTTAAGGCTAGCGGCTCAGATACGCAGTATTTT
clone size: -; V gene: TRBV30; J gene: TRBJ2-7; D gene: TRBD2; CDR3 protein: CAGQLAGVSHEQYF; CDR3 DNA: TGTGCCGGCCAACTAGCGGGAGTGTCCCACGAGCAGTACTTC
clone size: -; V gene: TRBV27; J gene: TRBJ1-4; D gene: -; CDR3 protein: CASSEVAANEKLFF; CDR3 DNA: TGTGCCAGCAGTGAGGTTGCGGCTAATGAAAAACTGTTTTTT
clone size: -; V gene: TRBV7-9; J gene: TRBJ2-1; D gene: TRBD2; CDR3 protein: CASSFSSSGTLFDEQFF; CDR3 DNA: TGTGCCAGCAGCTTTTCGTCTAGCGGGACCCTGTTCGATGAGCAGTTCTTC
clone size: -; V gene: TRBV6-6; J gene: TRBJ2-7; D gene: TRBD2; CDR3 protein: CASSGTSDTYEQYF; CDR3 DNA: TGTGCCAGCAGCGGGACTAGCGACACCTACGAGCAGTACTTC
clone size: once; V gene: TRBV19; J gene: TRBJ1-1; D gene: -; CDR3 protein: CASSIGQARTEAFF; CDR3 DNA: TGTGCCAGTAGTATAGGGCAAGCCCGCACTGAAGCTTTCTTT
clone size: few; V gene: TRBV4-2; J gene: TRBJ1-5; D gene: -; CDR3 protein: CASSQGAGAGQPQHF; CDR3 DNA: TGTGCCAGCAGCCAAGGGGCGGGGGCGGGCCAGCCCCAGCATTTT
clone size: -; V gene: TRBV29-1; J gene: TRBJ2-3; D gene: -; CDR3 protein: CSVDSTDTQYF; CDR3 DNA: TGCAGCGTTGACAGCACAGATACGCAGTATTTT
clone size: -; V gene: TRBV7-9; J gene: TRBJ2-1; D gene: TRBD2; CDR3 protein: CASSSPTSGRPNHGIEQFF; CDR3 DNA: TGTGCCAGCAGCTCTCCGACTAGCGGGAGACCAAACCACGGGATTGAGCAGTTCTTC
clone size: -; V gene: TRBV6-6; J gene: TRBJ2-5; D gene: -; CDR3 protein: CASSYSSGVGTQYF; CDR3 DNA: TGTGCCAGCAGTTACTCATCTGGGGTCGGGACCCAGTACTTC
clone size: -; V gene: TRBV11-1; J gene: TRBJ2-1; D gene: TRBD2; CDR3 protein: CASSLVAGLDEQFF; CDR3 DNA: TGTGCCAGCAGCTTAGTCGCGGGACTAGATGAGCAGTTCTTC
clone size: -; V gene: TRBV7-6; J gene: TRBJ2-2; D gene: -; CDR3 protein: CASSLTVGELFF; CDR3 DNA: TGTGCCAGCAGCTTAACAGTCGGGGAGCTGTTTTTT
clone size: -; V gene: TRBV6-1; J gene: TRBJ2-1; D gene: TRBD2; CDR3 protein: CASSKGTSGSSYNEQFF; CDR3 DNA: TGTGCCAGCAGTAAAGGGACTAGCGGGAGTTCTTACAATGAGCAGTTCTTC
clone size: -; V gene: TRBV13; J gene: TRBJ2-1; D gene: -; CDR3 protein: CASSFRGDHEQFF; CDR3 DNA: TGTGCCAGCAGCTTTAGGGGGGATCATGAGCAGTTCTTC
clone size: -; V gene: TRBV7-3; J gene: TRBJ2-3; D gene: -; CDR3 protein: CASSFGSGDTQYF; CDR3 DNA: TGTGCCAGCAGCTTCGGGAGCGGGGATACGCAGTATTTT
clone size: -; V gene: TRBV20-1; J gene: TRBJ2-7; D gene: -; CDR3 protein: CSASDSYEQYF; CDR3 DNA: TGCAGTGCTAGTGACAGCTACGAGCAGTACTTC
clone size: -; V gene: TRBV7-9; J gene: TRBJ2-1; D gene: -; CDR3 protein: CASSTWTREQFF; CDR3 DNA: TGTGCCAGCAGCACGTGGACGAGGGAGCAGTTCTTC
clone size: -; V gene: TRBV6-1; J gene: TRBJ2-7; D gene: TRBD1; CDR3 protein: CATAGQGYEQYF; CDR3 DNA: TGTGCTACGGCGGGACAGGGCTACGAGCAGTACTTC
clone size: -; V gene: TRBV7-3; J gene: TRBJ2-2; D gene: -; CDR3 protein: CASSLGTGLTGELFF; CDR3 DNA: TGTGCCAGCAGCTTAGGAACAGGGCTAACCGGGGAGCTGTTTTTT
clone size: -; V gene: TRBV18; J gene: TRBJ2-7; D gene: -; CDR3 protein: CASSPASSDYEQYF; CDR3 DNA: TGTGCCAGCTCACCAGCATCAAGTGACTACGAGCAGTACTTC
clone size: -; V gene: TRBV19; J gene: TRBJ2-5; D gene: -; CDR3 protein: CASSNGIYETQYF; CDR3 DNA: TGTGCCAGTAGTAACGGCATATATGAGACCCAGTACTTC
clone size: once; V gene: TRBV27; J gene: TRBJ2-7; D gene: -; CDR3 protein: CASSSRGGWEQYF; CDR3 DNA: TGTGCCAGCAGTTCCCGGGGCGGCTGGGAGCAGTACTTC
clone size: -; V gene: TRBV11-2; J gene: TRBJ2-5; D gene: -; CDR3 protein: CASSLGTGTQYF; CDR3 DNA: TGTGCCAGCAGCTTAGGGACGGGGACCCAGTACTTC
clone size: -; V gene: TRBV29-1; J gene: TRBJ1-2; D gene: TRBD1; CDR3 protein: CSVDPRGRSSYGYTF; CDR3 DNA: TGCAGCGTTGATCCCAGGGGGCGATCTAGCTATGGCTACACCTTC
clone size: -; V gene: TRBV4-1; J gene: TRBJ2-7; D gene: -; CDR3 protein: CASSQDPGEHYEQYF; CDR3 DNA: TGCGCCAGCAGCCAAGATCCAGGCGAACACTACGAGCAGTACTTC
clone size: -; V gene: TRBV28; J gene: TRBJ1-3; D gene: -; CDR3 protein: CVSSFFRSGNTIYF; CDR3 DNA: TGTGTCAGCAGTTTCTTCCGCTCTGGAAACACCATATATTTT
clone size: medium-sized; V gene: TRBV28; J gene: TRBJ2-5; D gene: -; CDR3 protein: CASSLTKLPGETQYF; CDR3 DNA: TGTGCCAGCAGTTTAACCAAACTTCCGGGGGAGACCCAGTACTTC
clone size: -; V gene: TRBV7-6; J gene: TRBJ1-5; D gene: -; CDR3 protein: CASSLGGDGPQHF; CDR3 DNA: TGTGCCAGCAGCCTGGGCGGAGACGGGCCCCAGCATTTT
clone size: -; V gene: TRBV15; J gene: TRBJ2-1; D gene: TRBD2; CDR3 protein: CATSRGLAGGPSYNEQFF; CDR3 DNA: TGTGCCACCAGCAGGGGACTAGCGGGAGGGCCTTCCTACAATGAGCAGTTCTTC
clone size: -; V gene: TRBV7-9; J gene: TRBJ1-1; D gene: -; CDR3 protein: CASSEAKYTEAFF; CDR3 DNA: TGTGCCAGCAGTGAAGCGAAATACACTGAAGCTTTCTTT